This TCR beta chain was identified during a study of cytomegalovirus exposure and HLA in healthy donors. The PCR had 60 Vbeta and 13 Jbeta primers. Only in-frame clones appear in the TCRdb table, and some are missing; sequencing was by immunoSEQ multiplex PCR. This table holds some 120,000 clones. The CDR3 extends over 14 amino acids. Germline CDR1 reads SGHAT; CDR2 reads FQNNGV. With 3 bases clipped from V and 5 bases from J, the junction kept 3 bases outside the gene matches. The receptor comes from a man younger than 40 in good health and CMV-seronegative. This chain uses TRBV11-2 with TRBJ2-1; 8 positions match TRBD2. Sequencing was performed on PBMCs. DNA for the CDR3: TGTGCCAGCAGCTTCGGGGGGGTAAACAATGAGCAGTTCTTC. It specifies CASSFGGVNNEQFF.